These 22 T cell receptor beta chains were all obtained from the same sample, sequenced in a study of control samples from healthy donors and cancer patients. The data were produced by immunoSEQ multiplex PCR, yet TCRdb's version contains in-frame clones alone and is incomplete. Of 350,000 to 450,000 clones listed, approximately 90% are singletons. Sequenced sample: PBMCs. Every receptor here comes from a middle-aged man with head and neck cancer.

The chain joins TRBV11-2 to TRBJ2-3, with D possibly matching TRBD1 (6 bases). V was cut by 0 bases and J by 2 bases, with 18 bases left in between. Germline CDR1 SGHAT, CDR2 FQNNGV. The CDR3 extends over 18 amino acids. The CDR3 here is CASSLDTGTGPPTDTQYF. In DNA form, the CDR3 reads TGTGCCAGCAGCTTAGATACGGGTACAGGGCCACCCACAGATACGCAGTATTTT.

This clone was recorded only once. This rearrangement joins TRBV15 to TRBJ1-1, with a tentative D call TRBD1 (5 bases). Germline CDR1 reads LNHNV; CDR2 reads YYDKDF (reference sequence). This CDR3 has 15 amino acids. The V end lost 1 base, the J end lost 7 bases, and 16 bases lay between the germline ends. CDR3 protein: CATSRGVWGDSEAFF. CDR3 coding DNA: TGTGCCACCAGCAGAGGAGTGTGGGGGGATAGTGAAGCTTTCTTT.

V usage is TRBV28 and J usage is TRBJ1-2, with TRBD1 matching 7 bases. CDR1 is MDHEN, CDR2 SYDVKM, per germline. The CDR3 covers 16 residues. The V segment lost 2 bases and the J segment 3 bases; nucleotides outside the gene matches: 9. The CDR3 loop reads CASSLHGAGGDYGYTF. CDR3 coding DNA: TGTGCCAGCAGTTTACATGGGGCAGGGGGTGACTATGGCTACACCTTC.

V is TRBV5-1 and J is TRBJ2-7; D uncertain. Germline V CDR1 and CDR2: SGHRS, YFSETQ. V was clipped by 0 bases and J by 6 bases, with 13 bases between them. This CDR3 region has 14 residues. DNA of the CDR3: TGCGCCAGCAGCTTGGATACGGGTACGGGCGAGCAGTACTTC. Its translation: CASSLDTGTGEQYF.

This chain connects TRBV24-1 to TRBJ1-1, with 8 bases lining up with TRBD1. CDR3 length: 13 amino acids. V lost 3 bases, J lost 8 bases, and 4 bases stayed unmatched. CDR1 is KGHDR, CDR2 SFDVKD, per germline. The DNA of the CDR3 is TGTGCCACCAGTGATGGGACAGGCCTCGAAGCTTTCTTT. Its translation: CATSDGTGLEAFF.

The V gene is TRBV6-2 or TRBV6-3, the J gene TRBJ1-1; maybe TRBD1 (6 bases). V was pared by 0 bases and J by 0 bases, with 14 bases between. The CDR3 has 17 residues. The germline CDR1 and CDR2 sequences are MNHEY and SVGEGT. The CDR3 sequence is CASSYSNAGAMNTEAFF. The CDR3 DNA reads as TGTGCCAGCAGTTACTCGAATGCGGGGGCGATGAACACTGAAGCTTTCTTT.

The chain links TRBV24-1 to TRBJ1-2, with D unclear. Germline values: CDR1 KGHDR, CDR2 SFDVKD. Trimming removed 0 bases at V and 2 bases at J, with 6 bases between. The CDR3 length is 14 residues. The CDR3 sequence: CATSDLSLNYGYTF. In DNA, the CDR3 is TGTGCCACCAGTGATTTGAGTCTAAACTATGGCTACACCTTC.

The V call is TRBV21-1, the J call TRBJ2-7; no DNA check was done on the table's D call, TRBD2. TRBV21-1 is a pseudogene segment. CDR3 size: 16 residues. The CDR3 DNA follows: TGTGCCAGCAGCACCATTGGGGGGTTGAGCTCCTACGAGCAGTACTTC. This sequence encodes CASSTIGGLSSYEQYF.

The genes are TRBV10-3 and TRBJ2-5; the D gene could be TRBD1 or TRBD2 (6 bases each). The CDR3 extends over 13 amino acids. The germline CDR1 and CDR2 sequences are ENHRY and SYGVKD. Trimming pared 5 bases from V and 4 bases from J, leaving 11 bases between. In nucleotides, the CDR3 is TGTGCCATCAGTATCAGGGGAGGAGAGACCCAGTACTTC. Translation gives CAISIRGGETQYF.

The gene calls are TRBV3-1 (or the pseudogene TRBV3-2) and TRBJ2-7, with D possibly matching TRBD1 (6 bases). Per germline, CDR1 LGHDT and CDR2 YNNKEL (reference sequence). V was trimmed by 1 base and J by 7 bases, leaving 14 bases between them. The CDR3 is 14 amino acids. This chain's CDR3 is CASSQGGPGFEQYF. CDR3 bases: TGTGCCAGCAGCCAAGGGGGGCCTGGGTTTGAGCAGTACTTC.

The gene calls are TRBV15 and TRBJ2-7; TRBD2 might be the D (5 bases). V was shortened by 0 bases and J by 4 bases, with 19 bases between the two germline ends. The CDR3 has 17 amino acids. Germline V gene data show CDR1 as LNHNV and CDR2 as YYDKDF (reference sequence). The CDR3 loop is CATSRDTTRGVKYEQYF. In nucleotides, the CDR3 is TGTGCCACCAGCAGAGATACTACCCGGGGAGTCAAATACGAGCAGTACTTC. Variable domain in full (rest from reference TRBV15 and TRBJ2-7): DAMVIQNPRYQVTQFGKPVTLSCSQTLNHNVMYWYQQKSSQAPKLLFHYYDKDFNNEADTPDNFQSRRPNTSFCFLDIRSPGLGDTAMYLCATSRDTTRGVKYEQYFGPGTRLTVT.

The chain is built from TRBV6-5 and TRBJ2-7; D ambiguous. Germline CDR1 MNHEY, CDR2 SVGAGI. This CDR3 is 11 amino acids long. Trimming pared 5 bases from V and 2 bases from J, leaving 4 bases between. CDR3: CASSTPYEQYF. The CDR3 region has the DNA TGTGCCAGCAGTACCCCCTACGAGCAGTACTTC.

The chain is built from TRBV5-1 and TRBJ2-5; the D is unclear. The CDR3 has 15 amino acids. Per the germline V gene, CDR1 is SGHRS and CDR2 is YFSETQ. Between the trimmed V and J ends, which lost 4 bases and 1 base, there was a span of 14 bases. The CDR3 sequence is CASSLGSFAQETQYF. In DNA, the CDR3 is TGCGCCAGCAGCCTAGGGTCTTTCGCCCAAGAGACCCAGTACTTC.

The rearrangement links TRBV3-1 (or the pseudogene TRBV3-2) to TRBJ1-6, with D possibly matching TRBD1 (5 bases). CDR3 length: 15 amino acids. V gave up 4 bases and J gave up 9 bases, with 16 bases separating them. Germline V gene lookup returns CDR1 LGHDT and CDR2 YNNKEL (reference sequence). CDR3 DNA sequence: TGTGCCAGCAGCCCAATCCGGGGCTCTACTTCACCCCTCCACTTT. Protein: CASSPIRGSTSPLHF.

V usage is TRBV5-4 and J usage is TRBJ2-7, with D unclear. The germline V gene has CDR1 SGHNT and CDR2 YYREEE (reference sequence). The CDR3 contains 13 residues. V shed 0 bases and J shed 3 bases, with 7 bases lying between them. The CDR3: CASSLAGSYEQYF. Here the CDR3 DNA reads TGTGCCAGCAGCTTGGCAGGAAGCTACGAGCAGTACTTC.

This rearrangement joins TRBV2 to TRBJ2-2; TRBD2 aligns across 10 bases. Germline trimming cut 1 base from V and 3 bases from J; bases unmatched to any gene: 2. The germline V gene has CDR1 SNHLY and CDR2 FYNNEI. The CDR3 is 16 amino acids. In DNA form, the CDR3 reads TGTGCCAGCAGTGAAGGGCTAGCGGGAGACACCGGGGAGCTGTTTTTT. Protein sequence: CASSEGLAGDTGELFF.

The V gene is TRBV6-4, the J gene TRBJ2-3; 14 bases are shared with TRBD2. This CDR3 is built from 16 residues. The germline gives CDR1 MRHNA, CDR2 SNTAGT. V shed 3 bases and J 5 bases; nucleotides not matched to a gene: 4. The CDR3 here is CASSEGTSGGEDTQYF. In DNA, the CDR3 is TGTGCCAGCAGTGAGGGGACTAGCGGGGGTGAAGATACGCAGTATTTT.

The chain is built from TRBV5-1 and TRBJ2-7; possibly TRBD1 for D (6 bases). Germline loops: CDR1 SGHRS, CDR2 YFSETQ. The germline V and J ends were trimmed by 0 bases and 2 bases, with 15 bases remaining between them. The CDR3 totals 16 residues. The CDR3 nucleotides read TGCGCCAGCAGCTTGGAAACCTTAGGACAGCCCTACGAGCAGTACTTC. This encodes CASSLETLGQPYEQYF.

The chain joins TRBV5-6 to TRBJ1-5, with 8 positions matching TRBD1. Germline lookup yields CDR1 SGHDT and CDR2 YYEEEE. V shed 3 bases, J shed 4 bases, and the junction held 0 bases outside the gene matches. The CDR3 runs to 13 residues. Here the CDR3 DNA reads TGTGCCAGCAGCTGGGACAGGAATCAGCCCCAGCATTTT. Its translation is CASSWDRNQPQHF.

This clone was seen a handful of times. This sequence joins TRBV7-2 and TRBJ1-1; unclear D gene. Germline CDR1 reads SGHTA; CDR2 reads FQGNSA. This CDR3 has 17 amino acids. V shed 1 base and J shed 2 bases, with 17 bases lying between them. CDR3 region: CASSLDEGEWENTEAFF. For the CDR3, the DNA is TGTGCCAGCAGCTTAGATGAGGGCGAGTGGGAAAACACTGAAGCTTTCTTT. Full variable domain (remainder filled in from reference TRBV7-2 and TRBJ1-1): GAGVSQSPSNKVTEKGKDVELRCDPISGHTALYWYRQSLGQGLEFLIYFQGNSAPDKSGLPSDRFSAERTGGSVSTLTIQRTQQEDSAVYLCASSLDEGEWENTEAFFGQGTRLTVV.

This clone was detected only a few times. V and J are TRBV6-5 and TRBJ1-5; D is unclear. Germline values: CDR1 MNHEY, CDR2 SVGAGI. This CDR3 contains 13 residues. The V end lost 6 bases, the J end lost 5 bases, and 11 bases lay between the germline ends. The CDR3 bases are TGTGCCAGCAGCCCCGGTGCCCATCAGCCCCAGCATTTT. This encodes CASSPGAHQPQHF.

The V and J genes are TRBV6-1 and TRBJ1-4; the D is unclear. Deletions cut 2 bases from V and 3 bases from J, with 10 bases between. The CDR3 totals 15 residues. Germline V gives CDR1 MNHNS, CDR2 SASEGT. This CDR3 is CASSELGDPNEKLFF. The CDR3 DNA is TGTGCCAGCAGTGAACTCGGGGATCCTAATGAAAAACTGTTTTTT.